The rows below give T cell receptor beta chains drawn from one sample of a study of somatic mutations in cytotoxic T cells in rheumatoid arthritis. The repertoire was sequenced with immunoSEQ multiplex PCR; TCRdb's copy has only in-frame clones and lacks some. The profile shows around 20,000 clones, 80% to 90% of them singletons. Sequenced: CD8+ T cells sorted from blood. Every receptor here comes from an adult with rheumatoid arthritis. CDR3s include the opening cysteine and the closing phenylalanine or tryptophan.

CDR3aa: CASSISGTGSEQYF
v_gene: TRBV27
j_gene: TRBJ2-7

CDR3aa: CASGGGWPQHF
v_gene: TRBV9
j_gene: TRBJ1-5

CDR3aa: CASSAETSYSGNTIYF
v_gene: TRBV9
j_gene: TRBJ1-3

CDR3aa: CASSHTRGPDEQFF
v_gene: TRBV6-5
j_gene: TRBJ2-1

CDR3aa: CASRVFDGGNEQFF
v_gene: TRBV6-5
j_gene: TRBJ2-1

CDR3aa: CASRLSGGPSYPNTEAFF
v_gene: TRBV28
j_gene: TRBJ1-1

CDR3aa: CASSLFLSGGISPYEQYF
v_gene: TRBV7-8
j_gene: TRBJ2-7

CDR3aa: CASSERTVSGANVLTF
v_gene: TRBV25-1
j_gene: TRBJ2-6

CDR3aa: CASSLIGGSNEQFF
v_gene: TRBV7-9
j_gene: TRBJ2-1

CDR3aa: CASSRQKGGYEQYF
v_gene: TRBV4-1
j_gene: TRBJ2-7

CDR3aa: CASSSLAGGNNEQFF
v_gene: TRBV5-1
j_gene: TRBJ2-1

CDR3aa: CASSQDRKGSYEQYF
v_gene: TRBV4-3
j_gene: TRBJ2-7

CDR3aa: CASSLETAGGNNEQFF
v_gene: TRBV5-1
j_gene: TRBJ2-1

CDR3aa: CASSEASRLAGDDEQFF
v_gene: TRBV2
j_gene: TRBJ2-1

CDR3aa: CASSERYNSPLHF
v_gene: TRBV2
j_gene: TRBJ1-6

CDR3aa: CASSPRLAGYNEQFF
v_gene: TRBV7-9
j_gene: TRBJ2-1

CDR3aa: CASSWGLGTNEKLFF
v_gene: TRBV9
j_gene: TRBJ1-4

CDR3aa: CASSPGSAEQFF
v_gene: TRBV5-5
j_gene: TRBJ2-1

CDR3aa: CASSIMGTGAYEQYF
v_gene: TRBV19
j_gene: TRBJ2-7

CDR3aa: CASSLGSGGRRYEQYF
v_gene: TRBV11-2
j_gene: TRBJ2-7

CDR3aa: CASSAGDILYQETQYF
v_gene: TRBV9
j_gene: TRBJ2-5

CDR3aa: CASSFSGQNEQFF
v_gene: TRBV7-7
j_gene: TRBJ2-1

CDR3aa: CASSPRQGSPYEQYF
v_gene: TRBV18
j_gene: TRBJ2-7

CDR3aa: CASSSTGTGDKDTQYF
v_gene: TRBV7-9
j_gene: TRBJ2-3

CDR3aa: CASSSGELFF
v_gene: TRBV19
j_gene: TRBJ2-2

CDR3aa: CASSLQGSVYEQYF
v_gene: TRBV27
j_gene: TRBJ2-7

CDR3aa: CASSQDRGSSYEQYF
v_gene: TRBV4-1
j_gene: TRBJ2-7

CDR3aa: CASSPGANTGELFF
v_gene: TRBV18
j_gene: TRBJ2-2

CDR3aa: CASSQAGGGSYEQYF
v_gene: TRBV4-3
j_gene: TRBJ2-7

CDR3aa: CASSLSQEETQYF
v_gene: TRBV5-4
j_gene: TRBJ2-5

CDR3aa: CAWVTRGDRENYGYTF
v_gene: TRBV30
j_gene: TRBJ1-2

CDR3aa: CASSYPGEYGTGELFF
v_gene: TRBV27
j_gene: TRBJ2-2

CDR3aa: CASSVWGGSYEQYF
v_gene: TRBV4-1
j_gene: TRBJ2-7

CDR3aa: CASSYSSGASYEQYF
v_gene: TRBV6-5
j_gene: TRBJ2-7

CDR3aa: CASSLAGGSTDTQYF
v_gene: TRBV14
j_gene: TRBJ2-3

CDR3aa: CASSVAQGTEAFF
v_gene: TRBV9
j_gene: TRBJ1-1

CDR3aa: CASSYSGQGIYNEQFF
v_gene: TRBV6-6
j_gene: TRBJ2-1

CDR3aa: CASSVEVGDYEQYF
v_gene: TRBV9
j_gene: TRBJ2-7

CDR3aa: CASSQETNGVTGAYEQYF
v_gene: TRBV4-1
j_gene: TRBJ2-7

CDR3aa: CASSPQGSSYNEQFF
v_gene: TRBV9
j_gene: TRBJ2-1

CDR3aa: CASSFPGNELFF
v_gene: TRBV5-4
j_gene: TRBJ2-2

CDR3aa: CASSIVSGKDEQFF
v_gene: TRBV19
j_gene: TRBJ2-1

CDR3aa: CASSSYTGTNGYEQYF
v_gene: TRBV13
j_gene: TRBJ2-7

CDR3aa: CASSGGMAGGQSVVNTQYF
v_gene: TRBV7-9
j_gene: TRBJ2-3

CDR3aa: CASSSFRPTQYNEQFF
v_gene: TRBV11-2
j_gene: TRBJ2-1

CDR3aa: CASSYGTSGTDTQYF
v_gene: TRBV28
j_gene: TRBJ2-3

CDR3aa: CASNPGISSYNEQFF
v_gene: TRBV7-2
j_gene: TRBJ2-1

CDR3aa: CASSVRGSGTEAFF
v_gene: TRBV28
j_gene: TRBJ1-1

CDR3aa: CASSDLPGQLIYEQYF
v_gene: TRBV19
j_gene: TRBJ2-7

CDR3aa: CSVENPGGSYEQYF
v_gene: TRBV29-1
j_gene: TRBJ2-7

CDR3aa: CASSLSGAGETQYF
v_gene: TRBV7-3
j_gene: TRBJ2-5

CDR3aa: CASSLGWGPSYEQYF
v_gene: TRBV14
j_gene: TRBJ2-7

CDR3aa: CASSVVGVPNYGYTF
v_gene: TRBV9
j_gene: TRBJ1-2

CDR3aa: CASSQHVSEQYF
v_gene: TRBV7-9
j_gene: TRBJ2-7

CDR3aa: CASSLLGETQYF
v_gene: TRBV7-9
j_gene: TRBJ2-5